This T cell receptor beta chain was identified during a study of radiation and T cells in renal cell carcinoma. Clones were sequenced by immunoSEQ multiplex PCR, and TCRdb holds only the in-frame ones, with some missing. The data show 100,000 to 150,000 clones, 81% seen once. This clone has only a few counts. As to time point: blood 2 weeks post-SBRT. Sample treatment: 15 Gy SBRT to primary tumor, nephrectomy 4 weeks later. This CDR3 contains 13 residues. V gave up 6 bases and J gave up 2 bases, with 10 bases separating them. Germline V gives CDR1 SGHTA, CDR2 FQGTGA. The chain combines TRBV7-3 with TRBJ1-1, with TRBD1 as a possible D gene (5 bases). The sequence was collected from a man between 45 and 60 years old with renal cell carcinoma. Material: blood, obtained from a patient whose treatment included radiotherapy and nephrectomy. The DNA for the CDR3 is TGTGCCAGCAGAAGGGACGGAAACACTGAAGCTTTCTTT. Protein: CASRRDGNTEAFF.